This T cell receptor beta chain originates from a study of tumor-infiltrating lymphocytes in localized non-small cell lung cancer. V dropped 7 bases and J dropped 6 bases, with 13 bases sitting between them. The CDR3 extends over 13 amino acids. The germline CDR1 and CDR2 sequences are SGHTA and FQGNSA. This clone rates as medium-sized. The repertoire was sequenced with immunoSEQ multiplex PCR; TCRdb's copy has only in-frame clones and lacks some. The sample carries over 2,500 clones, about 47% recorded once. The chain combines TRBV7-2 with TRBJ2-1; D is unclear. This receptor was obtained from a human donor with non-small cell lung cancer. Source material: uninvolved lung tissue not adjacent to the tumor. The CDR3: CASNLEWGNEQFF. In DNA, the CDR3 is TGTGCCAGCAACTTGGAGTGGGGCAATGAGCAGTTCTTC.